Listed here are 11 T cell receptor beta chains from one sample, sequenced in a study of cytomegalovirus exposure and HLA in healthy donors. Some clones are missing from TCRdb's copy, which holds only in-frame ones; the method was immunoSEQ multiplex PCR. The repertoire holds hundreds of thousands of clones, with roughly 89% as singletons. The sample was PBMCs. The origin of the receptors is a man aged 18-30 years in good health and CMV-seronegative.

The chain recombines TRBV6-1 with TRBJ2-5, with 7 bases matching TRBD2. CDR3 size: 14 residues. Trimming cost V 1 base and J 3 bases; bases outside gene matches: 2. Germline lookup yields CDR1 MNHNS and CDR2 SASEGT. The DNA for the CDR3 is TGTGCCAGCAGTGAAGGGGGGGGGAAAGAGACCCAGTACTTC. This gives the protein CASSEGGGKETQYF.

This rearrangement joins TRBV15 to TRBJ2-6; D is uncertain. V was shortened by 1 base and J by 0 bases, with 4 bases between the two germline ends. The CDR3 is 15 residues long. Germline CDR1 is LNHNV and CDR2 is YYDKDF (reference sequence). The CDR3 sequence: CATSRGVSGANVLTF. CDR3 DNA sequence: TGTGCCACCAGCAGAGGCGTCTCTGGGGCCAACGTCCTGACTTTC.

The chain links TRBV11-2 to TRBJ2-3, with a tentative D call TRBD1 (6 bases). V shed 1 base and J shed 4 bases, with 12 bases lying between them. Germline CDR1 is SGHAT and CDR2 is FQNNGV. CDR3 length equals 15 residues. DNA for the CDR3: TGTGCCAGCAGCTTAGGTTTAGGGGGTCCAGATACGCAGTATTTT. Amino acid sequence: CASSLGLGGPDTQYF. Supplemented by reference TRBV11-2 and TRBJ2-3, the full variable domain reads EAGVAQSPRYKIIEKRQSVAFWCNPISGHATLYWYQQILGQGPKLLIQFQNNGVVDDSQLPKDRFSAERLKGVDSTLKIQPAKLEDSAVYLCASSLGLGGPDTQYFGPGTRLTVL.

V and J are TRBV5-6 and TRBJ2-1; TRBD2 might be the D (5 bases). The CDR3 sequence is 15 residues long. The germline CDR1 and CDR2 sequences are SGHDT and YYEEEE. V lost 4 bases to trimming and J lost 2 bases, with 13 bases between them. CDR3 nucleotide sequence: TGTGCCAGCAGCCTCAGGAGGAAGACCTACAATGAGCAGTTCTTC. It translates to CASSLRRKTYNEQFF.

The V gene is TRBV7-9, the J gene TRBJ2-7; tentatively, D is TRBD1 (6 bases). Between the trimmed V and J ends, which lost 1 base and 0 bases, there was a span of 10 bases. CDR1 and CDR2 (germline): SEHNR, FQNEAQ (reference sequence). The CDR3 is 15 amino acids. CDR3 sequence: CASSLGGGHSYEQYF. In nucleotides, the CDR3 is TGTGCCAGCAGCTTAGGAGGGGGACACTCCTACGAGCAGTACTTC.

This chain connects TRBV9 to TRBJ1-2, with 8 positions matching TRBD1. Per the germline V gene, CDR1 is SGDLS and CDR2 is YYNGEE. This CDR3 has 14 amino acids. The V and J ends lost 6 bases and 7 bases, in that order; junction bases with no gene match: 11. The CDR3 nucleotides read TGTGCCAGCAACCTTGGACAGGGACCCCCTGGCTACACCTTC. Its protein product is CASNLGQGPPGYTF.

V and J are TRBV7-9 and TRBJ2-1; no clear D. CDR3 length: 12 residues. Germline lookup yields CDR1 SEHNR and CDR2 FQNEAQ (reference sequence). V dropped 5 bases and J dropped 7 bases, with 9 bases sitting between them. Written as DNA, the CDR3 is TGTGCCAGCAGCCAGTTCGGGAATGAGCAGTTCTTC. Translating gives CASSQFGNEQFF.

V usage is TRBV6-1 and J usage is TRBJ2-2; D is unresolved. V was cut by 3 bases and J by 4 bases, with 9 bases left in between. Germline V gene lookup returns CDR1 MNHNS and CDR2 SASEGT. This CDR3 contains 14 residues. The chain's CDR3 is CASSDRSSTGELFF. The CDR3 DNA reads TGTGCCAGCAGTGATAGAAGTTCCACCGGGGAGCTGTTTTTT.

V usage is TRBV5-1 and J usage is TRBJ2-7; 8 bases are shared with TRBD2. V dropped 3 bases and J dropped 3; count of bases not matched to a gene: 5. Looked up from germline, CDR1 is SGHRS and CDR2 is YFSETQ. The CDR3 extends over 14 amino acids. CDR3 loop: CASSSSGPDYEQYF. The CDR3 DNA is TGCGCCAGCAGCTCTAGCGGGCCTGACTACGAGCAGTACTTC.

The chain combines TRBV5-1 with TRBJ2-7; D is ambiguous. The ends were cut back, 5 bases at V and 1 base at J, with 10 bases in the middle. The CDR3 spans 13 residues. CDR1 is SGHRS and CDR2 is YFSETQ in the germline V gene. CDR3 DNA sequence: TGCGCCAGCAGTCATTCCGGGTCCTACGAGCAGTACTTC. Translated, it gives CASSHSGSYEQYF.

The chain has TRBV15 and TRBJ2-7; 7 nucleotides match TRBD2. This CDR3 is 15 amino acids long. V gave up 1 base and J gave up 6 bases; unmatched junction bases: 9. Germline lookup yields CDR1 LNHNV and CDR2 YYDKDF (reference sequence). CDR3 residues: CATSRGGGPAGEQYF. CDR3 in DNA: TGTGCCACCAGCAGAGGGGGGGGTCCGGCGGGCGAGCAGTACTTC.